This entry concerns a single TCR beta chain. As processed by the authors: From reference gene primer amplification, estimates of nucleated cell counts were derived. Using immunoSEQ multiplex PCR, the repertoire was profiled, and TCRdb retains in-frame clones only, with some absent. V, J and clone size are those of that table, while D and trimming were read from the DNA. The data contain 220,000 or so clones, roughly 80% of them singletons. These data belong to a study of blood T cell repertoires in COVID-19. Study-level background: T cells, B-cell-depleted T cells, or PBMCs supplied cDNA or gDNA.

The germline V gene encodes CDR1 LGHDT and CDR2 YNNKEL (reference sequence). Trimming took 0 bases from V and 2 from J; bases not matched to a gene: 4. There are 15 residues in the CDR3. This clonotype was obtained from a woman aged 60 to 75 who had recovered from COVID-19. V gene TRBV3-1 (or the pseudogene TRBV3-2) combines with J gene TRBJ2-7, with TRBD1 matching 7 bases. Sequencing input: peripheral blood. The CDR3 DNA reads TGTGCCAGCAGCCAAGATAGGGACAGTGCCTACGAGCAGTACTTC. Translated, it gives CASSQDRDSAYEQYF.